The 17 T cell receptor beta chains in this list originate from one sample, sequenced in a study of T cells after yellow fever vaccination. TCRdb re-called the 5' RACE reads with MiXCR, one entry per CDR3 protein. The table has about 110,000 distinct CDR3 sequences, more than 7.5% seen once. Specimen: CD8+ T cells sorted from PBMCs, collected 45 days after the yellow fever booster vaccination. The receptor set was obtained from a man aged 30 to 39 who received the YFV17D yellow fever vaccine.

This clonotype has at least ten counts. This sequence joins TRBV25-1 and TRBJ2-7, with 10 bases that match TRBD1. The germline gives CDR1 MGHDK, CDR2 SYGVNS. CDR3 length: 14 residues. The V and J ends lost 5 bases and 2 bases, in that order; junction bases with no gene match: 3. The CDR3 DNA is TGTGCCAGCAGTCTTGGGACAGGGGCCTACGAGCAGTACTTC. It yields the protein CASSLGTGAYEQYF.

The table lists this clonotype with many counts. V usage is TRBV6-2 or TRBV6-3 and J usage is TRBJ2-2; TRBD2 matches 7 bases. V was pared by 2 bases and J by 3 bases, with 9 bases of the junction left unmatched. CDR1 is MNHEY, CDR2 SVGEGT, per germline. The CDR3 runs 17 residues. CDR3 sequence (DNA): TGTGCCAGCAGTTACCGACGGGCGGGGGAAGACACCGGGGAGCTGTTTTTT. As protein: CASSYRRAGEDTGELFF.

This clonotype was counted only a few times. The V gene is TRBV16, the J gene TRBJ1-6; the D gene is possibly TRBD1 (6 bases). The germline V gene has CDR1 KGHSY and CDR2 FQNENV. The germline V and J ends were trimmed by 5 bases and 10 bases, with 21 bases remaining between them. The CDR3 runs 16 residues. The CDR3 spells CASSAPRTGLGSPLHF. CDR3 DNA sequence: TGTGCCAGCAGCGCTCCCCGCACAGGGCTCGGGTCACCCCTCCACTTT.

The sample holds many counts of this clonotype. This chain joins TRBV20-1 and TRBJ2-7; 13 bases fit TRBD2. Germline loops: CDR1 DFQATT, CDR2 SNEGSKA (reference sequence). V lost 0 bases, J lost 4 bases, and 0 bases stayed unmatched. The CDR3 runs 14 residues. In nucleotides, the CDR3 is TGCAGTGCTAGAGAGGGACTAGCGGGGTACGAGCAGTACTTC. It translates to CSAREGLAGYEQYF.

The V and J genes are TRBV14 and TRBJ2-1; D is perhaps TRBD2 (6 bases). The germline CDR1 and CDR2 sequences are SGHDN and FVKESK. V lost 4 bases, J lost 5 bases, and 9 bases lay in between. The CDR3 covers 13 residues. In nucleotides, the CDR3 is TGTGCCAGCAGCCCGGGGGATAACAATGAGCAGTTCTTC. Translating it yields CASSPGDNNEQFF. Based on the CDR3 plus reference TRBV14 and TRBJ2-1, the full variable domain is EAGVTQFPSHSVIEKGQTVTLRCDPISGHDNLYWYRRVMGKEIKFLLHFVKESKQDESGMPNNRFLAERTGGTYSTLKVQPAELEDSGVYFCASSPGDNNEQFFGPGTRLTVL.

The rearrangement links TRBV28 to TRBJ2-7, with TRBD2 matching 13 bases. Unmatched junction bases numbered 7, after V lost 2 bases and J lost 6 bases. From germline, CDR1 is MDHEN and CDR2 SYDVKM. The CDR3 has 16 residues. The CDR3 spells CASSLVRTSGRSEQYF. The CDR3 DNA reads as TGTGCCAGCAGTTTAGTTCGGACTAGCGGGAGATCCGAGCAGTACTTC.

The chain uses TRBV20-1 and TRBJ2-1, with a weak D call TRBD2 (7 bases). V shed 4 bases and J shed 9 bases, with 25 bases lying between them. Per germline, CDR1 DFQATT and CDR2 SNEGSKA (reference sequence). This CDR3 has 16 residues. CDR3 DNA: TGCAGTGCTAAAGCCCTCGGGGGGCATGAGGGGTTTGAGCAGTTCTTC. It codes for CSAKALGGHEGFEQFF.

This clonotype came up many times. The chain links TRBV20-1 to TRBJ2-2, with D hard to call. The germline gives CDR1 DFQATT, CDR2 SNEGSKA (reference sequence). This CDR3 is built from 12 residues. V was trimmed by 6 bases and J by 4 bases, leaving 9 bases between them. The DNA for the CDR3 is TGCAGTGCAACAGACCCCACCGGGGAGCTGTTTTTT. Protein product: CSATDPTGELFF.

This clonotype was found a few times. The CDR3 DNA is TGTGCCTGGAGTGTACTCGCGGGAGTCCACAATGAGCAGTTCTTC. It translates to CAWSVLAGVHNEQFF. V usage is TRBV30 and J usage is TRBJ2-1; TRBD2 matches at 7 bases. Germline trimming cut 0 bases from V and 5 bases from J; bases unmatched to any gene: 7. The CDR3 is 15 amino acids. Germline values: CDR1 GTSNPN, CDR2 SVGIG (reference sequence).

The rearrangement uses TRBV7-9 and TRBJ2-1, with TRBD2 matching over 7 bases. Germline CDR1 and CDR2: SEHNR and FQNEAQ (reference sequence). The CDR3 runs to 13 residues. The CDR3 here is CASGRELYNEQFF. CDR3 coding DNA: TGTGCGAGCGGGCGGGAGTTGTACAATGAGCAGTTCTTC.

In this sample, this clonotype turned up many times. The chain links TRBV29-1 to TRBJ1-2; a weak D match, TRBD1 (6 bases). Trimming took 6 bases from V and 6 from J, leaving 17 bases between them. This CDR3 is built from 13 residues. CDR1 and CDR2 (germline): SQVTM, ANQGSEA. The CDR3 coding sequence is TGCAGCGTCCGACAGGAGGAGAGAGATGGCTACACCTTC. Translated, it gives CSVRQEERDGYTF. Full variable domain (rest looked up from reference TRBV29-1 and TRBJ1-2): SAVISQKPSRDICQRGTSLTIQCQVDSQVTMMFWYRQQPGQSLTLIATANQGSEATYESGFVIDKFPISRPNLTFSTLTVSNMSPEDSSIYLCSVRQEERDGYTFGSGTRLTVV.

This clonotype came up once. A much larger clone is a single base away; this may be a read error. The chain is built from TRBV3-1 and TRBJ2-3; D unclear. V was trimmed by 1 base and J by 4 bases, leaving 12 bases between them. CDR3 size: 15 residues. Germline V gene sequence: CDR1 LGHDT, CDR2 YNNKEL (reference sequence). In nucleotides, the CDR3 is TGTGCCAGCAGCCAAGGACTTTCTGGCGCAGATACGCAGTATTTT. This translates into CASSQGLSGADTQYF.

This clonotype occurred a few times. The chain joins TRBV29-1 to TRBJ2-1; TRBD1 matches at 9 bases. There are 16 residues in the CDR3. V was pared by 6 bases and J by 9 bases, with 18 bases of the junction left unmatched. Germline V gene lookup returns CDR1 SQVTM and CDR2 ANQGSEA. This CDR3 reads CSVVHYGTGKGVEQFF. CDR3 nucleotide sequence: TGCAGCGTCGTCCATTACGGGACAGGGAAGGGGGTTGAGCAGTTCTTC.

The chain has TRBV27 and TRBJ2-7; 8 nucleotides line up with TRBD2. V gave up 2 bases and J gave up 3 bases; unmatched junction bases: 9. The length of the CDR3 is 16 residues. CDR1 is MNHEY and CDR2 is SMNVEV in the germline V gene (reference sequence). CDR3 sequence reads: CASSLTRGGGLYEQYF. In nucleotides, the CDR3 is TGTGCCAGCAGTTTAACCCGGGGGGGGGGACTCTACGAGCAGTACTTC.

This clonotype was found a few times. This chain links TRBV19 with TRBJ2-1; TRBD2 matches 7 bases. The V segment lost 6 bases and the J segment 5 bases; nucleotides outside the gene matches: 10. The CDR3 contains 15 residues. Germline V CDR1 and CDR2: LNHDA, SQIVND (reference sequence). CDR3 in amino acids: CASSLIAGRHNEQFF. CDR3 nucleotide sequence: TGTGCCAGTAGCTTAATAGCGGGCCGCCACAATGAGCAGTTCTTC.

This clonotype was observed at least ten times. The chain combines TRBV7-8 with TRBJ2-3; tentative D call: TRBD1 (5 bases). This CDR3 spans 16 amino acids. The V gene's germline CDR1 is SGHVS and CDR2 FQNEAQ. Trimming took off 0 bases at V and 2 bases at J, with 12 bases between the two ends. The CDR3 region is CASSLAGRQITDTQYF. The CDR3, as DNA: TGTGCCAGCAGCTTAGCGGGGCGGCAAATCACAGATACGCAGTATTTT.

This clonotype was observed many times. This chain uses TRBV5-1 with TRBJ2-1, with TRBD2 identical over 9 bases. V lost 2 bases, J lost 7 bases, and 13 bases stayed unmatched. CDR3 size: 17 residues. CDR1 SGHRS and CDR2 YFSETQ come from the germline V gene. CDR3 amino acids: CASSFDSTSGQGNEQFF. The CDR3 DNA is TGCGCCAGCAGCTTTGACTCGACTAGCGGTCAGGGGAATGAGCAGTTCTTC.